Listed below are T cell receptor beta chains from one sample, sequenced in a study of blood T cell repertoires in COVID-19. Assay: immunoSEQ multiplex PCR; the TCRdb copy retains only in-frame clones and omits some. This table holds fewer than 400,000 clones, 88% found once. The sample taken for sequencing was PBMCs or T cells enriched from blood (not recorded which). The receptor source for this set is a man aged 25-45 years who had recovered from COVID-19. Each CDR3 is given with its conserved first and last residue. D genes are given only for firm matches. Size tells how often a clone was seen (once, few, many) or the class of an expanded clone, and some rows leave it out.

V gene: TRBV7-6
J gene: TRBJ2-1
D gene: NA
clone size: NA
CDR3 DNA: TGTGCCAGCAGCTTAGCCACACAGGATTACAATGAGCAGTTCTTC
CDR3 protein: CASSLATQDYNEQFF

V gene: TRBV30
J gene: TRBJ2-1
D gene: NA
clone size: NA
CDR3 DNA: TGTGCCTGGAATGGGGGGGCTATACTGGATGAGCAGTTCTTC
CDR3 protein: CAWNGGAILDEQFF

V gene: TRBV7-9
J gene: TRBJ2-7
D gene: NA
clone size: NA
CDR3 DNA: TGTGCCAGTTTCCTGGGTGGGGGGACCTACGAGCAGTACTTC
CDR3 protein: CASFLGGGTYEQYF

V gene: TRBV5-5
J gene: TRBJ2-6
D gene: TRBD1
clone size: once
CDR3 DNA: TGTGCCAGCAGTTGGGACAGGCCCCGATCTGGGGCCAACGTCCTGACTTTC
CDR3 protein: CASSWDRPRSGANVLTF

V gene: TRBV20-1
J gene: TRBJ1-2
D gene: TRBD1
clone size: NA
CDR3 DNA: TGCAGTGCTAGTCAGGGGGCGGCGGCTGTCTATGGCTACACCTTC
CDR3 protein: CSASQGAAAVYGYTF

V gene: TRBV4-1
J gene: TRBJ2-1
D gene: NA
clone size: NA
CDR3 DNA: TGCGCCAGCAGCCAAGATCTAGCAGCCTCGCGGTTCTTC
CDR3 protein: CASSQDLAASRFF

V gene: TRBV27
J gene: TRBJ1-1
D gene: NA
clone size: NA
CDR3 DNA: TGTGCCAGCAGTTTTCCGGGGGGTACTGAAGCTTTCTTT
CDR3 protein: CASSFPGGTEAFF

V gene: TRBV10-2
J gene: TRBJ2-2
D gene: TRBD1
clone size: NA
CDR3 DNA: TGCGCCAGCAGCGGGCAGGGGGCGTCCGGGGAGCTGTTTTTT
CDR3 protein: CASSGQGASGELFF

V gene: TRBV18
J gene: TRBJ1-6
D gene: NA
clone size: NA
CDR3 DNA: TGTGCCAGCTCACCAGAGGGACATCCTAATTCACCCCTCCACTTT
CDR3 protein: CASSPEGHPNSPLHF

V gene: TRBV9
J gene: TRBJ2-1
D gene: TRBD2
clone size: NA
CDR3 DNA: TGTGCCAGCAGCGTGGGACTATACCGCGATGAGCAGTTCTTC
CDR3 protein: CASSVGLYRDEQFF

V gene: TRBV6-5
J gene: TRBJ2-3
D gene: NA
clone size: NA
CDR3 DNA: TGTGCCAGCAGTTACCGGGGCAGGGGTGCAGATACGCAGTATTTT
CDR3 protein: CASSYRGRGADTQYF

V gene: TRBV28
J gene: TRBJ1-2
D gene: NA
clone size: NA
CDR3 DNA: TGTGCCAGCAGTTCCTCAGGGGGCTACACCTTC
CDR3 protein: CASSSSGGYTF

V gene: TRBV6-5
J gene: TRBJ1-1
D gene: TRBD1
clone size: NA
CDR3 DNA: TGTGCCAGCAGCCTGGACAGGGGAGGGGACACTGAAGCTTTCTTT
CDR3 protein: CASSLDRGGDTEAFF

V gene: TRBV19
J gene: TRBJ1-6
D gene: NA
clone size: NA
CDR3 DNA: TGTGCCAGTAGTTTTTCTGACAGTCGGACTAATTCACCCCTCCACTTT
CDR3 protein: CASSFSDSRTNSPLHF

V gene: TRBV7-3
J gene: TRBJ2-3
D gene: NA
clone size: NA
CDR3 DNA: TGTGCCAGCAGCTTAGCGGTAGCGGACACAGATACGCAGTATTTT
CDR3 protein: CASSLAVADTDTQYF

V gene: TRBV7-6
J gene: TRBJ2-3
D gene: TRBD2
clone size: NA
CDR3 DNA: TGTGCCAGCAGCTTAATACTAGCGGGGGGGATGGATACGCAGTATTTT
CDR3 protein: CASSLILAGGMDTQYF

V gene: TRBV18
J gene: TRBJ1-5
D gene: TRBD1
clone size: NA
CDR3 DNA: TGTGCCAGCTCACCGGACAGGGTACCCCTTAGCAATCAGCCCCAGCATTTT
CDR3 protein: CASSPDRVPLSNQPQHF

V gene: TRBV9
J gene: TRBJ1-6
D gene: TRBD1
clone size: few
CDR3 DNA: TGTGCCAGCAGCCCCCGGACAGGGTTGAATTCACCCCTCCACTTT
CDR3 protein: CASSPRTGLNSPLHF

V gene: TRBV24-1
J gene: TRBJ2-1
D gene: TRBD1
clone size: NA
CDR3 DNA: TGTGCCACCAGTGATCCCGGGACAGGGACCTACAATGAGCAGTTCTTC
CDR3 protein: CATSDPGTGTYNEQFF

V gene: TRBV24-1
J gene: TRBJ1-1
D gene: TRBD1
clone size: NA
CDR3 DNA: TGTGCCACCAGGGGACCGGGACAGGAGACTGAAGCTTTCTTT
CDR3 protein: CATRGPGQETEAFF

V gene: TRBV25-1
J gene: TRBJ2-7
D gene: NA
clone size: NA
CDR3 DNA: TGTGCCAGCACCTCTCGCGAGCTTGAGCAGTACTTC
CDR3 protein: CASTSRELEQYF

V gene: TRBV28
J gene: TRBJ2-7
D gene: NA
clone size: few
CDR3 DNA: TGTGCCAGCCTCCCAGGGATCCCCTACGAGCAGTACTTC
CDR3 protein: CASLPGIPYEQYF

V gene: TRBV19
J gene: TRBJ1-6
D gene: NA
clone size: NA
CDR3 DNA: TGTGCCAGTAGTCAGGGATCGAGTAATTCACCCCTCCACTTT
CDR3 protein: CASSQGSSNSPLHF

V gene: TRBV4-1
J gene: TRBJ2-1
D gene: TRBD2
clone size: NA
CDR3 DNA: TGCGCCAGCAGCCAATTTGGGACTAGCGGTTCTTCCTACAATGAGCAGTTCTTC
CDR3 protein: CASSQFGTSGSSYNEQFF

V gene: TRBV7-8
J gene: TRBJ2-7
D gene: TRBD1
clone size: NA
CDR3 DNA: TGTGCCAGCAGCTTATCCCTGGGACAGGGCCGCGAGCAGTACTTC
CDR3 protein: CASSLSLGQGREQYF

V gene: TRBV9
J gene: TRBJ2-7
D gene: NA
clone size: NA
CDR3 DNA: TGTGCCAGCAGCGGAGATAATTACGAGCAGTACTTC
CDR3 protein: CASSGDNYEQYF

V gene: TRBV29-1
J gene: TRBJ1-1
D gene: TRBD1
clone size: NA
CDR3 DNA: TGCAGCGGGGCCCGGGACAGGGATTACACTGAAGCTTTCTTT
CDR3 protein: CSGARDRDYTEAFF

V gene: TRBV5-1
J gene: TRBJ2-3
D gene: TRBD1
clone size: NA
CDR3 DNA: TGCGCCAGCAGCGTGACAGGGGGCGCAGATACGCAGTATTTT
CDR3 protein: CASSVTGGADTQYF

V gene: TRBV3-1/TRBV3-2
J gene: TRBJ1-2
D gene: TRBD1
clone size: NA
CDR3 DNA: TGTGCCAGCAGCCAGGATAACAGGGGAAGAGGCTACACCTTC
CDR3 protein: CASSQDNRGRGYTF

V gene: TRBV9
J gene: TRBJ2-5
D gene: TRBD1
clone size: once
CDR3 DNA: TGTGCCAGCAGCCCGGGCGGACAGGGATTGGGGGAGACCCAGTACTTC
CDR3 protein: CASSPGGQGLGETQYF

V gene: TRBV5-1
J gene: TRBJ1-6
D gene: NA
clone size: NA
CDR3 DNA: TGCGCCAGCAGCTTGGATGGTAGGGGGATTAATTCACCCCTCCACTTT
CDR3 protein: CASSLDGRGINSPLHF

V gene: TRBV10-1
J gene: TRBJ2-1
D gene: TRBD2
clone size: NA
CDR3 DNA: TGCGCCAGCAGGCGGACTAGCGGGGACCCCGTTTGTTGTGGTGAGCAGTTCTTC
CDR3 protein: CASRRTSGDPVCCGEQFF

V gene: TRBV6-5
J gene: TRBJ1-2
D gene: NA
clone size: NA
CDR3 DNA: TGTGCCAGCAGTTACTCGATGCAGGGGCGAAGGGGCTACACCTTC
CDR3 protein: CASSYSMQGRRGYTF

V gene: TRBV6-5
J gene: TRBJ2-5
D gene: TRBD2
clone size: NA
CDR3 DNA: TGTGCCAGCAGTTCCGGGACTAGCGGGGGTGAGACCCAGTACTTC
CDR3 protein: CASSSGTSGGETQYF

V gene: TRBV6-6
J gene: TRBJ1-4
D gene: NA
clone size: NA
CDR3 DNA: TGTGCCAGCAGTGACCGGGACAACCTGGAAAAACTGTTTTTT
CDR3 protein: CASSDRDNLEKLFF

V gene: TRBV9
J gene: TRBJ2-1
D gene: NA
clone size: NA
CDR3 DNA: TGTGCCAGCAGCGTACAGGGTCAGGACAATGAGCAGTTCTTC
CDR3 protein: CASSVQGQDNEQFF

V gene: TRBV6-2/TRBV6-3
J gene: TRBJ1-2
D gene: NA
clone size: NA
CDR3 DNA: TGTGCCAGCAGCGAGACAGGTCCATATGGCTACACCTTC
CDR3 protein: CASSETGPYGYTF

V gene: TRBV10-3
J gene: TRBJ2-1
D gene: TRBD2
clone size: once
CDR3 DNA: TGTGCCATCAGCGGACTAGCGGGGGGGAACTCCTACAATGAGCAGTTCTTC
CDR3 protein: CAISGLAGGNSYNEQFF

V gene: TRBV7-8
J gene: TRBJ1-2
D gene: NA
clone size: NA
CDR3 DNA: TGTGCCAGCAGCTTAGAACCAGGGGCCCACTATGGCTACACCTTC
CDR3 protein: CASSLEPGAHYGYTF

V gene: TRBV30
J gene: TRBJ2-5
D gene: TRBD2
clone size: NA
CDR3 DNA: TGTGCCTGGACTTTAAGCGGGGGGGCGACGGAGACCCAGTACTTC
CDR3 protein: CAWTLSGGATETQYF

V gene: TRBV20-1
J gene: TRBJ2-5
D gene: NA
clone size: NA
CDR3 DNA: TGCAGTTGGGCTAAAGAGACCCAGTACTTC
CDR3 protein: CSWAKETQYF

V gene: TRBV5-1
J gene: TRBJ2-2
D gene: TRBD1
clone size: many
CDR3 DNA: TGCGCCATCGGTGGGTACAGGGGGTTAGCCGGGGAGCTGTTTTTT
CDR3 protein: CAIGGYRGLAGELFF

V gene: TRBV20-1
J gene: TRBJ1-6
D gene: NA
clone size: once
CDR3 DNA: TGCAGTGCTAGTGAGGACACTAATTCACCCCTCCACTTT
CDR3 protein: CSASEDTNSPLHF

V gene: TRBV29-1
J gene: TRBJ1-5
D gene: NA
clone size: NA
CDR3 DNA: TGCAGCGTTGTATCTGGCAATCAGCCCCAGCATTTT
CDR3 protein: CSVVSGNQPQHF

V gene: TRBV24-1
J gene: TRBJ2-5
D gene: NA
clone size: NA
CDR3 DNA: TGTGCCACCAGTGAGATGGCAGGGAAAGAGACCCAGTACTTC
CDR3 protein: CATSEMAGKETQYF

V gene: TRBV10-3
J gene: TRBJ1-2
D gene: TRBD1
clone size: NA
CDR3 DNA: TGTGCCATCACCGAGGGACAGAGGTTCTATGGCTACACCTTC
CDR3 protein: CAITEGQRFYGYTF

V gene: TRBV12-3/TRBV12-4
J gene: TRBJ2-4
D gene: NA
clone size: NA
CDR3 DNA: TGTGCCAGCAGCGACATGAAAAACATTCAGTACTTC
CDR3 protein: CASSDMKNIQYF

V gene: TRBV19
J gene: TRBJ2-7
D gene: TRBD2
clone size: NA
CDR3 DNA: TGTGCCAGTAGTATTGGAGCGGGGTTCCCCTACGAGCAGTACTTC
CDR3 protein: CASSIGAGFPYEQYF

V gene: TRBV30
J gene: TRBJ1-2
D gene: NA
clone size: NA
CDR3 DNA: TGTGCCTGGAGTGCCGGCAGGGAAGGACGGGGCTACACCTTC
CDR3 protein: CAWSAGREGRGYTF

V gene: TRBV28
J gene: TRBJ1-2
D gene: TRBD1
clone size: NA
CDR3 DNA: TGTGCCAGCAACAGGGGGCATGGCTACACCTTC
CDR3 protein: CASNRGHGYTF

V gene: TRBV14
J gene: TRBJ2-2
D gene: TRBD2
clone size: NA
CDR3 DNA: TGTGCCAGCAGCCAACTGGCGGGGGGGCCCACCGGGGAGCTGTTTTTT
CDR3 protein: CASSQLAGGPTGELFF

V gene: TRBV5-4
J gene: TRBJ1-5
D gene: NA
clone size: once
CDR3 DNA: TGTGCCAGCAGCTTGGGGGACTATAGCAATCAGCCCCAGCATTTT
CDR3 protein: CASSLGDYSNQPQHF

V gene: TRBV9
J gene: TRBJ1-2
D gene: NA
clone size: NA
CDR3 DNA: TGTGCCAGCAGCGACTCGGATGGCTACACCTTC
CDR3 protein: CASSDSDGYTF

V gene: TRBV10-3
J gene: TRBJ2-1
D gene: TRBD1
clone size: NA
CDR3 DNA: TGTGCCATCAGTGAGAGGGGGGACAGGGTCTACAATGAGCAGTTCTTC
CDR3 protein: CAISERGDRVYNEQFF

V gene: TRBV7-3
J gene: TRBJ1-2
D gene: NA
clone size: NA
CDR3 DNA: TGTGCCAGCAGCTTATCCGGGACTCTCTATGGCTACACCTTC
CDR3 protein: CASSLSGTLYGYTF

V gene: TRBV4-1
J gene: TRBJ2-1
D gene: NA
clone size: NA
CDR3 DNA: TGCGCCAGCAGCCAAGAGATAAGGGGCTCGGAGCAGTTCTTC
CDR3 protein: CASSQEIRGSEQFF

V gene: TRBV18
J gene: TRBJ2-7
D gene: NA
clone size: NA
CDR3 DNA: TGTGCCAGCTCCTTAGGAGCCGATTTGCAGTACTTC
CDR3 protein: CASSLGADLQYF

V gene: TRBV28
J gene: TRBJ2-5
D gene: NA
clone size: NA
CDR3 DNA: TGTGCCAGCAGTCGCGAAGAGACCCAGTACTTC
CDR3 protein: CASSREETQYF

V gene: TRBV5-1
J gene: TRBJ2-1
D gene: TRBD2
clone size: NA
CDR3 DNA: TGCGCCAGCAGGTTAGCGGGGCCAAGCTCCTACAATGAGCAGTTCTTC
CDR3 protein: CASRLAGPSSYNEQFF

V gene: TRBV5-5
J gene: TRBJ1-5
D gene: NA
clone size: NA
CDR3 DNA: TGTGCCAGCAGCCGTTTAATGGAGGTTCGGGTTCAGCCCCAGCATTTT
CDR3 protein: CASSRLMEVRVQPQHF